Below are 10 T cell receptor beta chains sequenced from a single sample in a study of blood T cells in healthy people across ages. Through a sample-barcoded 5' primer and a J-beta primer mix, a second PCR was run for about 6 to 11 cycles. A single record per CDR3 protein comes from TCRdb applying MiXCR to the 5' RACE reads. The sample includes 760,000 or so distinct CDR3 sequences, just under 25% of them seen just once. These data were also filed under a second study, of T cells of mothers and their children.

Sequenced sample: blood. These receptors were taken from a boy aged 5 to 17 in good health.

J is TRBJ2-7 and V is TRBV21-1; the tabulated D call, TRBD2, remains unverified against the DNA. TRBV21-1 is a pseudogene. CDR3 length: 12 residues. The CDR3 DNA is TGTGCCAGAGAGGGCGGGAGAGGAGAGCAGTACTTC. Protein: CAREGGRGEQYF.

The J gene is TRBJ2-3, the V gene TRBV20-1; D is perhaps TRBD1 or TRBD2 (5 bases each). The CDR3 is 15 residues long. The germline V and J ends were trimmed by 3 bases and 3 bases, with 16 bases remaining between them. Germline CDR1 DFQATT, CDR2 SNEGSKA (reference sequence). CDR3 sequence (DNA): TGCAGTGCTAGCCCACTAGGGGCTTGGACAGATACGCAGTATTTT. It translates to CSASPLGAWTDTQYF.

The DNA of the CDR3 is TGTGCCAGCAGCTGGACAGAATTGAAAGCCTACGAGCAGTACTTC. This codes for CASSWTELKAYEQYF. This sequence joins TRBV5-8 and TRBJ2-7; a possible D gene is TRBD1 (6 bases). Germline V lookup: CDR1 SGHTS, CDR2 YDEGEE. V lost 3 bases, J lost 2 bases, and 15 bases lay in between. The CDR3 runs 15 residues.

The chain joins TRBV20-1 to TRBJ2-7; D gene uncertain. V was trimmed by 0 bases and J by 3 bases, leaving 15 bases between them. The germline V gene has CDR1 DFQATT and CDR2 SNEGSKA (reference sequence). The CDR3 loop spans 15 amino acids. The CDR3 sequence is CSARDPVGPGYEQYF. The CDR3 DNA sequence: TGCAGTGCTAGAGATCCCGTCGGACCGGGCTACGAGCAGTACTTC.

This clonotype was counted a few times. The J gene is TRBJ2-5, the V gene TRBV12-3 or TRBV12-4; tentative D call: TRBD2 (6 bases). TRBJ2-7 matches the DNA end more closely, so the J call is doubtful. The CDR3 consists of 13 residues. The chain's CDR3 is CASRRGSSYEQYF. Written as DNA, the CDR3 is TGTGCCAGCAGGCGGGGAAGCTCCTACGAGCAGTACTTC.

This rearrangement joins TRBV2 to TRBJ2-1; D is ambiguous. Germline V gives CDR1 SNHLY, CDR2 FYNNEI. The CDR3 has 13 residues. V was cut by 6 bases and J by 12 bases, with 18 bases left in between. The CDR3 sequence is CASRRTVPVGQFF. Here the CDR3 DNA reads TGTGCCAGCAGGCGAACCGTCCCAGTAGGGCAGTTCTTC. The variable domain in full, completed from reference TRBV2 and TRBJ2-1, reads EPEVTQTPSHQVTQMGQEVILRCVPISNHLYFYWYRQILGQKVEFLVSFYNNEISEKSEIFDDQFSVERPDGSNFTLKIRSTKLEDSAMYFCASRRTVPVGQFFGPGTRLTVL.

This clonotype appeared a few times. CDR3 sequence reads: CASSLRVLGTEAFF. For the CDR3, the DNA is TGTGCCAGCAGTCTCAGGGTCCTGGGCACTGAAGCTTTCTTT. The rearrangement links TRBV27 to TRBJ1-1, with D perhaps matching TRBD1 (5 bases). Germline V lookup: CDR1 MNHEY, CDR2 SMNVEV (reference sequence). The length of the CDR3 is 14 residues. With 5 bases removed from V and 4 bases from J, the gap between germline ends came to 14 bases.

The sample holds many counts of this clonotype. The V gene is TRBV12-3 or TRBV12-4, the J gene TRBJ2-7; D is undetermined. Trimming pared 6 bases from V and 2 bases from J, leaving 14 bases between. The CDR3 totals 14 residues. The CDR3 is CASRRNSSTYEQYF. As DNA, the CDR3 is TGTGCCAGCAGGCGTAACAGCTCCACCTACGAGCAGTACTTC.

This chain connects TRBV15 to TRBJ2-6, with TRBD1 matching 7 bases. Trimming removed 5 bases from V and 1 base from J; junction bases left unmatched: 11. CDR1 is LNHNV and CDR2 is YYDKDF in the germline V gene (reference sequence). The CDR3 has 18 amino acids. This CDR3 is CATSERTGSSSGANVLTF. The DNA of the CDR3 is TGTGCCACCAGCGAGAGGACAGGTTCTTCTTCTGGGGCCAACGTCCTGACTTTC. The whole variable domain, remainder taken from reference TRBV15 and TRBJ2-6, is DAMVIQNPRYQVTQFGKPVTLSCSQTLNHNVMYWYQQKSSQAPKLLFHYYDKDFNNEADTPDNFQSRRPNTSFCFLDIRSPGLGDTAMYLCATSERTGSSSGANVLTFGAGSRLTVL.

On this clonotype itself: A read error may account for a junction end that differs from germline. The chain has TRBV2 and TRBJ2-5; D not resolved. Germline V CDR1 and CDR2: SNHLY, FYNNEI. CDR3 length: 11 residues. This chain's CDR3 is CASSEARRNSF. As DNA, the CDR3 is TGTGCCAGCAGTGAAGCTAGGCGGAACAGCTTC.